The 9 T cell receptor beta chains reported below all come from one sample, sequenced in a study of response to subunit inactivated influenza vaccine. From the RT-PCR reads, TCRdb called clonotypes with MiXCR, one entry per CDR3 protein. The repertoire includes some 570,000 distinct CDR3 sequences, approximately 10% of them detected once, and approximately 10% sits in the top ten. These data were also reused for a study on T cells expressing NK-cell markers. In that study: Libraries used 5'RACE template switching adding universal primer site and UMIs.

The sample was PBMCs from blood, taken on the day of vaccination. These receptors were taken from a man aged 50 or older who received an inactivated influenza vaccine.

The chain has TRBV12-3 or TRBV12-4 and TRBJ2-5; perhaps TRBD2 as D (6 bases). This CDR3 is built from 16 residues. V gave up 6 bases and J gave up 1 base, with 18 bases separating them. The CDR3 DNA reads TGTGCCAGCAGGTCCCGGGGCCGGGGGTTCCAAGAGACCCAGTACTTC. Protein sequence: CASRSRGRGFQETQYF.

This clonotype appeared a few times. The chain recombines TRBV9 with TRBJ2-1; D is unclear. V was cut by 0 bases and J by 6 bases, with 19 bases left in between. The CDR3 covers 17 residues. Germline loops: CDR1 SGDLS, CDR2 YYNGEE. CDR3 in amino acids: CASSVDSMSIPFNEQFF. Written as DNA, the CDR3 is TGTGCCAGCAGCGTAGACTCGATGTCTATACCCTTCAATGAGCAGTTCTTC.

This clonotype was seen a handful of times. The CDR3 loop reads CASSFSWTGVNEKLFF. CDR3 DNA: TGTGCCAGCAGCTTCTCGTGGACAGGGGTTAATGAAAAACTGTTTTTT. The genes are TRBV7-9 and TRBJ1-4; 9 bases are shared with TRBD1. CDR3 length: 16 amino acids. Per the germline V gene, CDR1 is SEHNR and CDR2 is FQNEAQ (reference sequence). Trimming took 3 bases from V and 4 from J; bases not matched to a gene: 6. The full variable domain, completed using reference TRBV7-9 and TRBJ1-4, is DTGVSQNPRHKITKRGQNVTFRCDPISEHNRLYWYRQTLGQGPEFLTYFQNEAQLEKSRLLSDRFSAERPKGSFSTLEIQRTEQGDSAMYLCASSFSWTGVNEKLFFGSGTQLSVL.

The chain uses TRBV6-1 and TRBJ2-7; D possibly corresponds to TRBD1 (5 bases). Germline-derived CDR1 and CDR2 are MNHNS and SASEGT. This CDR3 has 14 amino acids. Trimming left V 2 bases short and J 3 bases short, with 11 bases between. DNA of the CDR3: TGTGCCAGCAGTGAAAGCAGGGAAAGCTACGAGCAGTACTTC. Translating it yields CASSESRESYEQYF.

In its sample, this clonotype was seen a few times. The rearrangement links TRBV4-1 to TRBJ2-1; 10 nucleotides agree with TRBD2. The CDR3 length is 17 residues. V gave up 3 bases and J gave up 3 bases; unmatched junction bases: 8. CDR1 and CDR2 from the germline V gene are MGHRA and YSYEKL. CDR3 bases: TGCGCCAGCAGCCAGAGAAAAGGACTAGCGGTCTACAATGAGCAGTTCTTC. Its protein product is CASSQRKGLAVYNEQFF.

This chain connects TRBV4-1 to TRBJ1-1, with D possibly being TRBD1 (6 bases). V shed 6 bases and J shed 0 bases, with 8 bases lying between them. The CDR3 consists of 13 residues. Germline values: CDR1 MGHRA, CDR2 YSYEKL. The CDR3 here is CASRGDMNTEAFF. The CDR3 nucleotides read TGCGCCAGCAGGGGGGACATGAACACTGAAGCTTTCTTT.

The rearrangement joins TRBV4-2 to TRBJ2-5; D possibly corresponds to TRBD2 (7 bases). CDR1 LGHNA and CDR2 YNFKEQ come from the germline V gene. The CDR3 is made up of 14 amino acids. Trimming stripped 3 bases from V and 13 bases from J, with 21 bases between. CDR3 in amino acids: CASSHDLVAGAPYF. CDR3 DNA sequence: TGTGCCAGCAGCCATGACTTGGTGGCGGGGGCCCCGTACTTC.

The J gene is TRBJ1-4, the V gene TRBV15, with a tentative D call TRBD1 (5 bases). The V and J ends lost 4 bases and 4 bases respectively, with 10 bases between them. CDR1 is LNHNV, CDR2 YYDKDF, per germline (reference sequence). CDR3 length equals 14 residues. Here the CDR3 reads CATSTDTYNEKLFF. The DNA for the CDR3 is TGTGCCACCAGCACGGACACCTATAATGAAAAACTGTTTTTT.

This rearrangement joins TRBV20-1 to TRBJ2-7, with D maybe TRBD1 (6 bases). Germline CDR1 is DFQATT and CDR2 is SNEGSKA (reference sequence). V lost 4 bases to trimming and J lost 3 bases, with 16 bases between them. The CDR3 covers 14 residues. This chain's CDR3 is CSATGEGNIYEQYF. In nucleotides, the CDR3 is TGCAGTGCTACAGGGGAAGGAAATATCTACGAGCAGTACTTC.